Below are 8 T cell receptor beta chains sequenced from a single sample in a study of T cell changes during pregnancy in multiple sclerosis (dated by TCRdb to the late 2010s). Receptor amplification or capture employed the immunoSEQ multiplex PCR assay. TCRdb limited this immuneACCESS table to in-frame rearrangements with V and J called. A share of clones is missing; checked studies link under half to unresolved V genes, and the rest is unexplained. Counted in this sample were roughly 49,000 clones; roughly 90% of them appeared once. The ten largest account for approximately 1.5% of the sample. This sample comprised peripheral blood, obtained in the first trimester of pregnancy. All receptors come from a female donor in good health, enrolled as a control in a pregnancy study.

This clone has just a few counts. The gene calls are TRBV15 and TRBJ1-4; no reliable D call. V dropped 0 bases and J dropped 6 bases, with 17 bases sitting between them. Germline-derived CDR1 and CDR2 are LNHNV and YYDKDF (reference sequence). The CDR3 sequence is 17 residues long. This CDR3 is CATSRDAALGRDEKLFF. The CDR3 DNA follows: TGTGCCACCAGCAGAGACGCCGCACTCGGGCGGGATGAAAAACTGTTTTTT.

This rearrangement joins TRBV6-4 to TRBJ1-2, with a tentative D call TRBD1 (5 bases). Between the trimmed V and J ends, which lost 0 bases and 8 bases, there was a span of 13 bases. CDR3 length: 14 amino acids. Germline values: CDR1 MRHNA, CDR2 SNTAGT. The CDR3, as DNA: TGTGCCAGCAGTGACTCGGAGTCCGGGGGAGGCTACACCTTC. The encoded protein is CASSDSESGGGYTF.

The chain has TRBV6-6 and TRBJ2-7; D gene ambiguous. The CDR3 spans 15 residues. Germline CDR1 and CDR2: MNHNY and SVGAGI (reference sequence). The ends were cut back, 0 bases at V and 3 bases at J, with 12 bases in the middle. This CDR3 reads CASSYSAGSSYEQYF. For the CDR3, the DNA is TGTGCCAGCAGTTACTCAGCAGGTTCCAGCTACGAGCAGTACTTC.

The rearrangement joins TRBV18 to TRBJ1-1; D remains ambiguous. This CDR3 spans 13 amino acids. With 4 bases removed from V and 1 base from J, the gap between germline ends came to 7 bases. Germline V gives CDR1 KGHSH, CDR2 LQKENI. This chain's CDR3 is CASSRGENTEAFF. In DNA form, the CDR3 reads TGTGCCAGCTCACGGGGAGAGAACACTGAAGCTTTCTTT.

The genes are TRBV11-2 and TRBJ1-6; D unclear. The CDR3 is made up of 13 amino acids. Germline CDR1 SGHAT, CDR2 FQNNGV. The ends were cut back, 1 base at V and 7 bases at J, with 5 bases in the middle. CDR3 protein: CASSLVENSPLHF. CDR3 DNA sequence: TGTGCCAGCAGCTTAGTGGAGAATTCACCCCTCCACTTT.

The chain combines TRBV6-1 with TRBJ1-2; no reliable D call. The CDR3 totals 16 residues. Germline values: CDR1 MNHNS, CDR2 SASEGT. Trimming shortened V by 2 bases and J by 2 bases, and 15 bases separated the two germline ends. The CDR3 spells CASSESELGGNYGYTF. DNA for the CDR3: TGTGCCAGCAGTGAATCGGAGCTGGGTGGGAACTATGGCTACACCTTC.

The rearrangement joins TRBV18 to TRBJ2-2, with D unresolved. The CDR3 is 18 amino acids. The germline V gene encodes CDR1 KGHSH and CDR2 LQKENI. The germline V and J ends were trimmed by 3 bases and 2 bases, with 19 bases remaining between them. The CDR3 DNA sequence: TGTGCCAGCTCACCTCTCACTGAGATTAGGAGAAACACCGGGGAGCTGTTTTTT. Translation gives CASSPLTEIRRNTGELFF.

The genes are TRBV6-1 and TRBJ1-5; a possible D gene is TRBD1 (6 bases). The CDR3 runs to 14 residues. Trimming removed 8 bases at V and 4 bases at J, with 15 bases between. Germline CDR1 MNHNS, CDR2 SASEGT. CDR3 DNA sequence: TGTGCCAGCCAGGTACAGGGAAGAAATCAGCCCCAGCATTTT. This sequence encodes CASQVQGRNQPQHF.